This T cell receptor beta chain was recovered during a study of PD-1 blockade in mismatch repair-deficient tumors. Study conclusions and caveats: Rapid post-treatment expansion, then contraction, generally preceding radiologic response, marked tumor-resident clones.

The CDR3 extends over 15 amino acids. Per the germline V gene, CDR1 is MNHNY and CDR2 is SVGAGI (reference sequence). Trimming cost V 11 bases and J 2 bases, with 19 bases left between them. Remarks on this clone: What it recognizes is unknown.

PCR or immunohistochemistry showed mismatch repair deficiency in every enrolled patient. The table came from immunoSEQ multiplex PCR; TCRdb's copy has only in-frame clones and leaves some out. Altogether 100,000 or so clones are present, 82% being singletons, with the ten largest covering around 6.9%. This clonotype was sampled from an adult with mismatch repair-deficient cancer. The sample in question was peripheral blood, obtained about 33 weeks after starting pembrolizumab. The chain is built from TRBV6-6 and TRBJ1-5; TRBD1 is a possible D gene (6 bases). CDR3 sequence reads: CAVSGGGIGNQPQHF. The CDR3 DNA is TGTGCCGTATCTGGAGGGGGTATCGGCAATCAGCCCCAGCATTTT.